This T cell receptor beta chain was identified in a study of shared clonotypes between healthy human individuals. This clone was seen only once. Around 90 million PBMCs per unsorted sample were used for genomic DNA. The CDR3 loop spans 17 amino acids. Germline V CDR1 and CDR2: SGHNT, YENEEA. Losses at the gene ends were 5 bases for V and 0 bases for J; bases not matched to a gene: 10. The protocol was immunoSEQ multiplex PCR, while the TCRdb copy is restricted to in-frame clones and leaves out a portion. The table has about half a million clones, more than 65% seen once. Sequencing was done on a sample of PBMCs. This clonotype was sampled from a woman aged 35 to 49 in good health. Some clones in this sample may be carry-over from other donors' samples. V gene TRBV11-3 combines with J gene TRBJ2-1; 7 bases map to TRBD2. The CDR3 here is CASSLKAGVRSYNEQFF. The CDR3 DNA reads as TGTGCCAGCAGCCTAAAGGCGGGAGTACGCTCCTACAATGAGCAGTTCTTC.